The 7 T cell receptor beta chains presented below share a single source sample, sequenced in a study of cytomegalovirus exposure and HLA in healthy donors (dated by TCRdb to 2015 to 2018). Library method: the immunoSEQ multiplex PCR assay. The multiplex PCR relied on a mix of 60 forward primers for TCR Vbeta segments and 13 reverse primers for TCR Jbeta segments. Held by TCRdb, this immuneACCESS table contains in-frame sequences only and omits some clones. Under half of the omission traces to an unresolved V gene where checked; the cause of the rest is unknown. Present in this sample are 200,000 or so clones, approximately 85% of which were seen just once. Clones ranked in the top ten supply over 5% of the sample. Sequencing was performed on PBMCs. These receptors were taken from a woman aged 50 to 60 in good health and CMV-seropositive.

A single count supports this clone. V and J are TRBV19 and TRBJ2-6; the match to TRBD2 covers 10 bases. This CDR3 contains 16 residues. Germline loops: CDR1 LNHDA, CDR2 SQIVND (reference sequence). The ends lost 7 bases at V and 2 bases at J; junction bases unmatched: 5. The CDR3 region is CASKASGRTGANVLTF. The CDR3 region has the DNA TGTGCCAGTAAAGCTAGCGGGAGAACTGGGGCCAACGTCCTGACTTTC.

The rearrangement links TRBV4-2 to TRBJ2-1, with 9 bases lining up with TRBD1. CDR1 and CDR2 from the germline V gene are LGHNA and YNFKEQ. The CDR3 spans 16 residues. V dropped 2 bases and J dropped 1; count of bases not matched to a gene: 3. The CDR3 nucleotides read TGTGCCAGCAGCCAAAGGGGACAGGGTTCCTACAATGAGCAGTTCTTC. Translating gives CASSQRGQGSYNEQFF.

The chain joins TRBV19 to TRBJ1-5; no reliable D call. Per germline, CDR1 LNHDA and CDR2 SQIVND (reference sequence). Trimming removed 2 bases from V and 0 bases from J, with 14 bases in between. The CDR3 covers 17 residues. CDR3 in DNA: TGTGCCAGTAGTATACAGGTTACCCTTTATAGCAATCAGCCCCAGCATTTT. Its protein is CASSIQVTLYSNQPQHF.

V usage is TRBV19 and J usage is TRBJ2-1; the match to TRBD1 covers 10 bases. This CDR3 spans 16 amino acids. J was trimmed by 3 bases and V by 4 bases; bases with no gene match: 6. CDR1 and CDR2 from the germline V gene are LNHDA and SQIVND (reference sequence). The DNA of the CDR3 is TGTGCCAGTAGTAGCGGACAGGGGGGCTTCTACAATGAGCAGTTCTTC. Protein product: CASSSGQGGFYNEQFF.

The chain recombines TRBV5-1 with TRBJ2-1; possible D gene TRBD2, 7 bases. In germline, CDR1 is SGHRS, CDR2 YFSETQ. The length of the CDR3 is 14 residues. Between the trimmed V and J ends, which lost 2 bases and 6 bases, there was a span of 12 bases. DNA of the CDR3: TGCGCCAGCAGCTTTAGGGGAGGGGGCAATGAGCAGTTCTTC. It codes for CASSFRGGGNEQFF.

The chain recombines TRBV14 with TRBJ2-1; 16 bases are shared with TRBD2. This CDR3 has 15 amino acids. V lost 4 bases and J lost 12; bases outside the gene matches: 6. Looked up from germline, CDR1 is SGHDN and CDR2 is FVKESK. The CDR3 coding sequence is TGTGCCAGCAGCCGGTGGGGACTAGCGGGAGGGGGGCAGTTCTTC. Its translation is CASSRWGLAGGGQFF.

The J gene is TRBJ1-4, the V gene TRBV28; 9 bases are a match to TRBD1. Per the germline V gene, CDR1 is MDHEN and CDR2 is SYDVKM. CDR3 length: 12 amino acids. V lost 4 bases to trimming and J lost 13 bases; unmatched junction nucleotides: 4. The CDR3 sequence is CASSWLGQGLFF. The DNA for the CDR3 is TGTGCCAGCAGTTGGTTGGGACAGGGACTGTTTTTT.